This T cell receptor (beta chain) was retrieved from a study of T cell changes during pregnancy in multiple sclerosis. This CDR3 region has 19 residues. Germline CDR1 is GTSNPN and CDR2 is SVGIG (reference sequence). Trimming shortened V by 3 bases and J by 1 base, and 27 bases separated the two germline ends. Data came from immunoSEQ multiplex PCR; TCRdb stores just in-frame clones and leaves some out. The sample records about 59,000 clones, 92% being singletons. The sequencing used peripheral blood, collected in the third trimester of pregnancy. The chain joins TRBV30 to TRBJ1-1; D is undetermined. This TCR was sampled from a female donor in good health, enrolled as a control in a pregnancy study. CDR3 protein: CAWRLFGGRPQSGNTEAFF. CDR3 nucleotides: TGTGCCTGGAGGCTCTTTGGAGGCAGGCCTCAATCGGGGAACACTGAAGCTTTCTTT.